One sample yielded the 15 T cell receptor beta chains listed below, sequenced in a study of T cell repertoires in cytomegalovirus infection. TCRdb passed the reads through MiXCR, listing each CDR3 protein once. Of tens of thousands of distinct CDR3 sequences in the sample, 25% to 40% were seen once. What these receptors recognize is not known. The sequenced sample consisted of PBMCs, sequenced either directly or after in vitro stimulation (not recorded which). The receptors originated from a human donor in good health (CMV status not recorded). Some clones in this sample may be carry-over from other donors' samples.

This clonotype occurred a few times. The chain links TRBV24-1 to TRBJ2-5; 9 bases agree with TRBD1. The V segment lost 12 bases and the J segment 2 bases; nucleotides outside the gene matches: 18. Germline CDR1 KGHDR, CDR2 SFDVKD. This CDR3 has 17 amino acids. The CDR3 is CAPFRDRDSGGQETQYF. CDR3 bases: TGTGCCCCGTTCAGGGACAGGGATTCAGGTGGTCAAGAGACCCAGTACTTC.

This clonotype has ten or more counts. This chain uses TRBV12-3 or TRBV12-4 with TRBJ2-1, with D perhaps matching TRBD2 (6 bases). This CDR3 comprises 15 residues. Trimming cost V 6 bases and J 7 bases, with 19 bases left between them. Here the CDR3 DNA reads TGTGCCAGCAGGAGCGGGCCCGGGGTATTGAATGAGCAGTTCTTC. It is translated as CASRSGPGVLNEQFF.

This clonotype was counted ten times or more. V and J are TRBV6-2 or TRBV6-3 and TRBJ2-7, with 10 bases matching TRBD2. Germline trimming cut 5 bases from V and 6 bases from J; bases unmatched to any gene: 1. The CDR3 runs 12 residues. The V gene's germline CDR1 is MNHEY and CDR2 SVGEGT. CDR3 sequence reads: CASSPSGGEQYF. The CDR3 bases are TGTGCCAGCAGTCCTAGCGGGGGCGAGCAGTACTTC.

The chain combines TRBV5-1 with TRBJ1-6, with D hard to call. V was trimmed by 4 bases and J by 8 bases, leaving 13 bases between them. Germline V gene sequence: CDR1 SGHRS, CDR2 YFSETQ. This CDR3 contains 14 residues. DNA for the CDR3: TGCGCCAGCAGCCCGATGCTGGGTGATTCACCCCTCCACTTT. Its protein product is CASSPMLGDSPLHF.

CDR3 in DNA: TGTGCCAGTAGTTCGAACAGGGTGAGCAATCAGCCCCAGCATTTT. Its translation is CASSSNRVSNQPQHF. This sequence joins TRBV19 and TRBJ1-5; a weak D match, TRBD1 (6 bases). Germline V lookup: CDR1 LNHDA, CDR2 SQIVND (reference sequence). This CDR3 comprises 15 residues. V lost 5 bases and J lost 1, with 12 bases in between. The full variable domain, with the rest looked up from reference TRBV19 and TRBJ1-5, is DGGITQSPKYLFRKEGQNVTLSCEQNLNHDAMYWYRQDPGQGLRLIYYSQIVNDFQKGDIAEGYSVSREKKESFPLTVTSAQKNPTAFYLCASSSNRVSNQPQHFGDGTRLSIL.

The chain links TRBV5-1 to TRBJ1-4, with 8 bases aligning to TRBD1. V dropped 4 bases and J dropped 8; count of bases not matched to a gene: 7. This CDR3 has 14 amino acids. Germline CDR1 reads SGHRS; CDR2 reads YFSETQ. CDR3 in DNA: TGCGCCAGCAGCCCTGGACAGGGTCCAGAAAAACTGTTTTTT. Its protein is CASSPGQGPEKLFF.

In this sample, this clonotype turned up a few times. The V gene is TRBV10-3, the J gene TRBJ2-2; a weak D match, TRBD1 (5 bases). The CDR3 is made up of 13 amino acids. Between the trimmed V and J ends, which lost 11 bases and 7 bases, there was a span of 17 bases. Per the germline V gene, CDR1 is ENHRY and CDR2 is SYGVKD. CDR3 protein: CASSPARDGELFF. As DNA, the CDR3 is TGTGCCTCGAGCCCGGCCAGGGACGGGGAGCTGTTTTTT.

Comments on this clonotype: A much bigger clone sits one base away, suggesting this may be a read error. J is TRBJ1-5 and V is TRBV7-2; 7 nucleotides line up with TRBD1. V shed 5 bases and J 3 bases; nucleotides not matched to a gene: 7. CDR3 length equals 15 residues. Germline CDR1 is SGHTA and CDR2 is FQGNSA. CDR3 protein: CASSATGSDNQPQHF. DNA for the CDR3: TGTGCCAGCAGCGCGACAGGGAGTGACAATCAGCCCCAGCATTTT.

This clonotype was counted a single time. V is TRBV24-1 and J is TRBJ2-1; a possible D gene is TRBD2 (5 bases). Germline-derived CDR1 and CDR2 are KGHDR and SFDVKD. Trimming cost V 4 bases and J 8 bases, with 17 bases left between them. The CDR3 length is 15 residues. The CDR3 reads CATSDAAASGDEQFF. CDR3 DNA: TGTGCCACCAGTGACGCCGCCGCGAGCGGCGATGAGCAGTTCTTC.

This clonotype was seen only a few times. This sequence joins TRBV14 and TRBJ1-2; D is ambiguous. This CDR3 contains 15 residues. Germline lookup yields CDR1 SGHDN and CDR2 FVKESK. Between the trimmed V and J ends, which lost 0 bases and 8 bases, there was a span of 16 bases. DNA for the CDR3: TGTGCCAGCAGCCAAGATCATAGTTGGCCCGGGGGCTACACCTTC. The encoded protein is CASSQDHSWPGGYTF.

The J gene is TRBJ2-5, the V gene TRBV28, with 8 nucleotides matching TRBD1. CDR1 is MDHEN, CDR2 SYDVKM, per germline. After removal of 5 bases from V and 4 bases from J, the junction contained 6 bases not matched to a gene. CDR3 length equals 14 residues. CDR3 loop: CASSRQTGGETQYF. The DNA of the CDR3 is TGTGCCAGCAGTCGCCAAACAGGGGGAGAGACCCAGTACTTC.

The chain combines TRBV30 with TRBJ1-1; no clear D gene. Germline loops: CDR1 GTSNPN, CDR2 SVGIG (reference sequence). The CDR3 is 14 residues long. V gave up 3 bases and J gave up 1 base, with 12 bases separating them. This chain's CDR3 is CAWRFGRQNTEAFF. The CDR3 region has the DNA TGTGCCTGGAGATTTGGACGGCAGAACACTGAAGCTTTCTTT.

This clonotype was found many times. This chain joins TRBV7-2 and TRBJ2-7, with unresolved D. V lost 5 bases and J 3 bases, leaving 11 bases between the germline ends. Germline values: CDR1 SGHTA, CDR2 FQGNSA. This CDR3 contains 13 residues. CDR3 region: CASSPEIHYEQYF. The DNA for the CDR3 is TGTGCCAGCAGCCCAGAGATTCACTACGAGCAGTACTTC.

The V call is TRBV2, the J call TRBJ2-1; D is perhaps TRBD1 or TRBD2 (5 bases each). The CDR3 runs 14 residues. Germline CDR1 is SNHLY and CDR2 is FYNNEI. The V gene lost 7 bases and the J gene lost 2 bases, with 12 bases spanning the gap. The DNA for the CDR3 is TGTGCCAGCAAGGAGAGGGGTCCCTACAATGAGCAGTTCTTC. This gives the protein CASKERGPYNEQFF.

The chain has TRBV12-3 or TRBV12-4 and TRBJ2-1; D not resolved. Trimming removed 0 bases at V and 8 bases at J, with 8 bases between. The CDR3 sequence is 13 residues long. The CDR3 DNA follows: TGTGCCAGCAGTTTAGCGCAAATGGATGAGCAGTTCTTC. Translated: CASSLAQMDEQFF.